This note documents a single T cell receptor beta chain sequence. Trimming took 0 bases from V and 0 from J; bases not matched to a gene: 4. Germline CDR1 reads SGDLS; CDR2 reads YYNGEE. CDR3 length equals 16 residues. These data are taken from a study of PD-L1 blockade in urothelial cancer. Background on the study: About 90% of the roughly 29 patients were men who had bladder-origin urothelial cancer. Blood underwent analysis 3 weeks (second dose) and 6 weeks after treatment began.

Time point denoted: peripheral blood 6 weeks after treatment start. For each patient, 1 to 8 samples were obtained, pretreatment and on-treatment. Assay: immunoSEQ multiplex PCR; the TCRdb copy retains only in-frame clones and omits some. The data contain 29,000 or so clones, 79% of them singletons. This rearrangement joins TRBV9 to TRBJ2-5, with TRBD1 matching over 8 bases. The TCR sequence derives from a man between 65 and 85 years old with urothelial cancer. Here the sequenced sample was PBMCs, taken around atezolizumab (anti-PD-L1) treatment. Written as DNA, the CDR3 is TGTGCCAGCAGCGTAGGACTCAGGGGGCACCAAGAGACCCAGTACTTC. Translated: CASSVGLRGHQETQYF.